This TCR beta chain was identified during a study of T cell changes during pregnancy in multiple sclerosis. CDR3 size: 15 residues. V dropped 9 bases and J dropped 0; count of bases not matched to a gene: 8. Per the germline V gene, CDR1 is SEHNR and CDR2 is FQNEAQ (reference sequence). Data came from immunoSEQ multiplex PCR; TCRdb stores just in-frame clones and leaves some out. The table has 75,000 to 80,000 clones, 85% to 95% seen once. The material was peripheral blood, obtained in the second trimester of pregnancy. The gene calls are TRBV7-9 and TRBJ1-3; TRBD1 matches at 7 bases. The source of this sequence is a female donor in good health, enrolled as a control in a pregnancy study. CDR3 loop: CASSLRGNSGNTIYF. CDR3 in DNA: TGTGCCAGTTCACTCAGGGGGAACTCTGGAAACACCATATATTTT.